The 25 T cell receptor beta chains reported below all come from one sample, sequenced in a study of breast tumors, draining lymph nodes, adjacent tissues. Samples came from axillary lymph nodes draining the breast cancer. In TCRdb, the multiplex PCR reads were re-called with MiXCR into one record per CDR3 protein. This table holds approximately 200,000 distinct CDR3 sequences, 31% found once. Sequences were obtained from axillary lymph node tissue. The receptors originated from a female donor with breast cancer. Some clones in this sample may be carry-over from other donors' samples.

There are many counts of this clonotype. The V call is TRBV12-3 or TRBV12-4, the J call TRBJ1-5; 8 bases align to TRBD1. V trimming: 5 bases; J trimming: 10 bases; junction bases outside the gene matches: 4. This CDR3 spans 12 amino acids. CDR3 sequence (DNA): TGTGCCAGCAGTCCCGGACAGGGCCCCCAGCATTTT. Amino acids: CASSPGQGPQHF.

V usage is TRBV20-1 and J usage is TRBJ1-1; tentative D call: TRBD1 (6 bases). The length of the CDR3 is 14 residues. V dropped 5 bases and J dropped 2 bases, with 15 bases sitting between them. CDR1 is DFQATT and CDR2 is SNEGSKA in the germline V gene (reference sequence). CDR3 DNA sequence: TGCAGTGCTCTAACCAGGGGTCGAAACACTGAAGCTTTCTTT. It yields the protein CSALTRGRNTEAFF.

The table lists this clonotype with many counts. The chain has TRBV7-8 and TRBJ1-2, with 7 positions matching TRBD1. This CDR3 comprises 14 residues. From germline, CDR1 is SGHVS and CDR2 FQNEAQ. Trimming at V came to 3 bases and at J to 6 bases, leaving 7 bases not matched to a gene. Here the CDR3 reads CASSLVGQFDGYTF. CDR3 in DNA: TGTGCCAGCAGCTTGGTGGGACAGTTCGATGGCTACACCTTC.

This chain links TRBV29-1 with TRBJ2-5; the match to TRBD1 covers 12 bases. The length of the CDR3 is 16 residues. In germline, CDR1 is SQVTM, CDR2 ANQGSEA. The V gene end was trimmed by 8 bases and the J gene end by 0 bases; junction bases not matched to a gene: 10. The CDR3 protein is CSTTGTGGRDQETQYF. The CDR3 bases are TGCAGCACAACCGGGACAGGGGGCCGTGACCAAGAGACCCAGTACTTC.

Many counts were recorded for this clonotype. The V gene is TRBV18, the J gene TRBJ2-7; no clear D gene. Trimming removed 0 bases from V and 5 bases from J, with 14 bases in between. Germline loops: CDR1 KGHSH, CDR2 LQKENI. CDR3 size: 15 residues. CDR3 sequence reads: CASSPPGVFGNEQYF. The CDR3 nucleotides read TGTGCCAGCTCACCACCAGGTGTATTCGGCAACGAGCAGTACTTC.

In its sample, this clonotype was seen a few times. A much larger clonotype is one base distant, so this may be a read error. The rearrangement links TRBV20-1 to TRBJ2-7, with 8 nucleotides matching TRBD1. This CDR3 region has 13 residues. V shed 5 bases and J 5 bases; nucleotides not matched to a gene: 8. Germline CDR1 and CDR2: DFQATT and SNEGSKA (reference sequence). CDR3 nucleotides: TGCAGTGCTCACAGGGGGACGAACCACGAGCAGTACTTC. It translates to CSAHRGTNHEQYF.

This chain links TRBV24-1 with TRBJ2-5, with TRBD1 as a possible D gene (6 bases). CDR1 is KGHDR, CDR2 SFDVKD, per germline. CDR3 length equals 12 residues. V lost 9 bases and J lost 2, with 9 bases in between. Written as DNA, the CDR3 is TGTGCCACCGGGACAAGACAAGAGACCCAGTACTTC. It yields the protein CATGTRQETQYF.

This clonotype has ten or more counts. The rearrangement joins TRBV6-2 or TRBV6-3 to TRBJ2-7, with 8 positions matching TRBD2. The CDR3 contains 14 residues. Germline CDR1 is MNHEY and CDR2 is SVGEGT. Trimming removed 4 bases from V and 4 bases from J; junction bases left unmatched: 6. DNA of the CDR3: TGTGCCAGCAGTTCCCAGCGGGAGACTTACGAGCAGTACTTC. Amino acids: CASSSQRETYEQYF.

This chain links TRBV10-2 with TRBJ1-3; D is unclear. The CDR3 runs 15 residues. Germline V gives CDR1 WSHSY, CDR2 SAAADI. Trimming pared 4 bases from V and 0 bases from J, leaving 10 bases between. This CDR3 is CASSVGSYSGNTIYF. The CDR3 bases are TGCGCCAGCAGTGTCGGCAGTTACTCTGGAAACACCATATATTTT.

To note about this clonotype: This may stem from a read error, because a much larger clone lies one nucleotide away. This is likely a read error, given that the CDR3 carries no conserved phenylalanine or tryptophan at its end. CDR3 nucleotide sequence: TGTGCCAGCAGTTCGGCAGAGGACACCATATATCTT. Its translation: CASSSAEDTIYL. The J gene is TRBJ1-3, the V gene TRBV6-5; D is undetermined. Trimming removed 4 bases at V and 8 bases at J, with 9 bases between. CDR1 and CDR2 from the germline V gene are MNHEY and SVGAGI. The CDR3 has 12 amino acids.

This clonotype showed up many times. The rearrangement links TRBV20-1 to TRBJ2-7; the D is unclear. The germline V gene encodes CDR1 DFQATT and CDR2 SNEGSKA (reference sequence). The CDR3 is 11 residues long. Trimming pared 4 bases from V and 5 bases from J, leaving 9 bases between. This CDR3 reads CSATVDNEQYF. CDR3 coding DNA: TGCAGTGCTACTGTAGACAACGAGCAGTACTTC.

The chain combines TRBV10-1 with TRBJ2-1; 7 bases agree with TRBD1. With 0 bases clipped from V and 4 bases from J, the junction kept 15 bases outside the gene matches. CDR3 length: 19 residues. CDR1 and CDR2 from the germline V gene are WNHNN and SYGVQD (reference sequence). The CDR3 protein is CASSESILSTAGGYNEQFF. For the CDR3, the DNA is TGCGCCAGCAGTGAGTCGATTTTAAGCACGGCAGGGGGATACAATGAGCAGTTCTTC.

CDR3 loop: CASSQTGWTGNTIYF. Written as DNA, the CDR3 is TGTGCCAGCAGCCAGACAGGGTGGACTGGAAACACCATATATTTT. The chain employs TRBV4-2 and TRBJ1-3; 7 bases fit TRBD1. Germline values: CDR1 LGHNA, CDR2 YNFKEQ. The ends lost 3 bases at V and 2 bases at J; junction bases unmatched: 4. The CDR3 has 15 amino acids.

This clonotype has a count of ten or more. This chain connects TRBV11-2 to TRBJ2-2; 9 bases line up with TRBD2. This CDR3 region has 15 residues. CDR1 is SGHAT, CDR2 FQNNGV, per germline. With V trimmed by 7 bases and J by 4 bases, 7 bases remained unmatched. The DNA for the CDR3 is TGTGCCAGCAACCCACAGCGGGGGGTCACCGGGGAGCTGTTTTTT. It is translated as CASNPQRGVTGELFF. Supplemented by reference TRBV11-2 and TRBJ2-2, the full variable domain reads EAGVAQSPRYKIIEKRQSVAFWCNPISGHATLYWYQQILGQGPKLLIQFQNNGVVDDSQLPKDRFSAERLKGVDSTLKIQPAKLEDSAVYLCASNPQRGVTGELFFGEGSRLTVL.

This clonotype occurred many times. The V call is TRBV6-2 or TRBV6-3, the J call TRBJ2-5; TRBD2 agrees at 7 bases. The CDR3 is 15 residues long. CDR1 is MNHEY, CDR2 SVGEGT, per germline. V gave up 3 bases and J gave up 2 bases; unmatched junction bases: 6. The chain's CDR3 is CASSYGGDGQETQYF. The DNA for the CDR3 is TGTGCCAGCAGTTATGGGGGGGACGGACAAGAGACCCAGTACTTC.

This clonotype was counted at least ten times. The V gene is TRBV7-2, the J gene TRBJ1-4; D uncertain. Germline CDR1 and CDR2: SGHTA and FQGNSA. Trimming stripped 2 bases from V and 8 bases from J, with 15 bases between. The CDR3 is 15 residues long. In DNA form, the CDR3 reads TGTGCCAGCAGCTTAACCGGACCCGTGGGGGAAAAACTGTTTTTT. Translated, it gives CASSLTGPVGEKLFF. The entire variable domain, with the rest obtained from reference TRBV7-2 and TRBJ1-4, is as follows: GAGVSQSPSNKVTEKGKDVELRCDPISGHTALYWYRQSLGQGLEFLIYFQGNSAPDKSGLPSDRFSAERTGGSVSTLTIQRTQQEDSAVYLCASSLTGPVGEKLFFGSGTQLSVL.

The gene calls are TRBV30 and TRBJ2-7, with 7 nucleotides matching TRBD1. The CDR3 is made up of 12 amino acids. Germline V gene lookup returns CDR1 GTSNPN and CDR2 SVGIG (reference sequence). J was trimmed by 4 bases and V by 6 bases; bases with no gene match: 6. The CDR3 bases are TGTGCCTGTATAGGGGGCGCTTACGAGCAGTACTTC. Protein sequence: CACIGGAYEQYF.

This clonotype was counted a few times. The chain is built from TRBV7-2 and TRBJ2-5; perhaps TRBD1 as D (6 bases). V lost 1 base to trimming and J lost 5 bases, with 11 bases between them. The CDR3 totals 14 residues. Germline V gives CDR1 SGHTA, CDR2 FQGNSA. The CDR3 protein is CASSLGAGVETQYF. For the CDR3, the DNA is TGTGCCAGCAGCTTAGGGGCAGGGGTTGAGACCCAGTACTTC.

The V and J genes are TRBV12-3 or TRBV12-4 and TRBJ2-1; D is undetermined. V lost 3 bases and J 12 bases, leaving 6 bases between the germline ends. The CDR3 is made up of 10 amino acids. In DNA form, the CDR3 reads TGTGCCAGCAGTTTGAATAGGCAGTTCTTC. Translation: CASSLNRQFF.

This clonotype was counted between two and nine times. This may stem from a read error, because a much larger clone lies one nucleotide away. V gene TRBV6-4 combines with J gene TRBJ2-1; 9 nucleotides agree with TRBD2. CDR3 length equals 15 residues. Germline values: CDR1 MRHNA, CDR2 SNTAGT. CDR3 DNA sequence: TGTGCCAGCAGTCACTCGGGACTAGCAGGCAATGAGCAGTTCTTC. It codes for CASSHSGLAGNEQFF.

This sequence joins TRBV19 and TRBJ1-1, with TRBD1 matching over 7 bases. The CDR3 extends over 11 amino acids. The V gene end was trimmed by 6 bases and the J gene end by 11 bases; junction bases not matched to a gene: 6. Germline values: CDR1 LNHDA, CDR2 SQIVND (reference sequence). The CDR3 loop reads CASSLDRAAFF. The CDR3 nucleotides read TGTGCCAGTAGCTTAGACAGGGCGGCTTTCTTT.

Only one count was recorded for this clonotype. A much larger clone sits a single nucleotide away, making a read error possible. The chain has TRBV5-4 and TRBJ2-3; D possibly uses TRBD1 or TRBD2 (6 bases each). In germline, CDR1 is SGHNT, CDR2 YYREEE (reference sequence). Trimming left V 2 bases short and J 3 bases short, with 13 bases between. The CDR3 covers 15 residues. Here the CDR3 reads CASSFSLGGTDTQYF. The CDR3 coding sequence is TGTGCCAGCAGCTTCTCCCTAGGGGGGACAGATACGCAGTATTTT.

This clonotype was seen ten or more times. The chain has TRBV20-1 and TRBJ1-5, with 8 bases matching TRBD1. This CDR3 has 15 residues. Germline assignment: CDR1 DFQATT and CDR2 SNEGSKA (reference sequence). Losses at the gene ends were 6 bases for V and 2 bases for J; bases not matched to a gene: 9. DNA for the CDR3: TGCAGTGCACTGGACAGGGAAAGAGGCAATCAGCCCCAGCATTTT. Amino acid sequence: CSALDRERGNQPQHF.

A remark on this clonotype: Possible read error: a much larger clone is one base away. The gene calls are TRBV4-1 and TRBJ2-2, with 14 bases identical to TRBD2. This CDR3 is built from 16 residues. The germline V gene encodes CDR1 MGHRA and CDR2 YSYEKL. CDR3 in amino acids: CASSHGLAGGTGEPFF. DNA of the CDR3: TGCGCCAGCAGCCATGGACTAGCGGGAGGCACCGGGGAGCCGTTTTTT.

A word on this clonotype: Since no conserved phenylalanine or tryptophan closes the CDR3, a read error is the likely cause. This chain joins TRBV30 and TRBJ1-1, with D unclear. The CDR3 consists of 13 residues. Germline CDR1 GTSNPN, CDR2 SVGIG (reference sequence). The CDR3 region has the DNA TGTGCCTGGAGTGTAACAGAGAACGCTGAAGCTTTCTTG. Translating it yields CAWSVTENAEAFL.